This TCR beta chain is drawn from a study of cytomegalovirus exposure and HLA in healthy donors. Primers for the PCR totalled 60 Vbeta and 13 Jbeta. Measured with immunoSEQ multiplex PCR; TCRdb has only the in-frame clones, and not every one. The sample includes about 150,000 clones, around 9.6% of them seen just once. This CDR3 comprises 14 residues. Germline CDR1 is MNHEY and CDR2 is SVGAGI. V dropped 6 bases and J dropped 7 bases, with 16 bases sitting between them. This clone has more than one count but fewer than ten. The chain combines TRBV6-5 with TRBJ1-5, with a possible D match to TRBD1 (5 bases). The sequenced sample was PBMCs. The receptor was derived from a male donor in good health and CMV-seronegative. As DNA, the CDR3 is TGTGCCAGCAGACCCGTGGGGGGTGGGCAGCCCCAGCATTTT. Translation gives CASRPVGGGQPQHF.